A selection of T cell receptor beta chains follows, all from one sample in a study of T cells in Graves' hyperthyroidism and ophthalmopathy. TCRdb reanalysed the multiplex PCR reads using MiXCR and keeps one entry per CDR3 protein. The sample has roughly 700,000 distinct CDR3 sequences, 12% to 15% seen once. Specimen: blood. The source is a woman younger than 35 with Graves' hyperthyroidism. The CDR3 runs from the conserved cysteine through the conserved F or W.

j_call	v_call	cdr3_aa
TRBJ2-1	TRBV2	CAGGGGAVHNEQFF
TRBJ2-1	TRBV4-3	CASSQDPQLDSNEQFF
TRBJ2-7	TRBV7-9	CASSSFSGGHEQYF
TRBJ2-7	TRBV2	CADRDRGSYEQYF
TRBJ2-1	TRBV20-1	CSASLVRDNHNEQFF
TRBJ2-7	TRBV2	CASIGQATRPYEQYF
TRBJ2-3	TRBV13	CASSFWVSTGRPPSRTDTQYF
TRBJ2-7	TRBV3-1	CASTPTGGGGEQYF
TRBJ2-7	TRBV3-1	CASSQPQGASYEQYF
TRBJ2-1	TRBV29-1	CSVEGTRDRVPYNEQFF
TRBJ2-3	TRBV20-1	CSAQRGQATDTQYF
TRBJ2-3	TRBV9	CASSVGTSHADTQYF
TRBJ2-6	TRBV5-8	CATKREDASYSGANVLTF
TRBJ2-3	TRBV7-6	CASSLDIPGPLGTDTQYF
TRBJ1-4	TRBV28	CASSSPQGGNEKLFF
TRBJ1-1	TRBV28	CASSLEGQGRRAFF
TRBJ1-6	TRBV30	CALGGYDNSPLHF
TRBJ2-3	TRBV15	CATSRDNTGGPADTQYF
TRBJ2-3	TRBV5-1	CASSLLGMGDTQYF
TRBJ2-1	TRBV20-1	CSASNRQGKYNEQFF
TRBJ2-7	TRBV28	CASSFQDYSYEQYF
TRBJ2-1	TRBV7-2	CASSLRDRGPEQFF
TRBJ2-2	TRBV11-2	CASSLRLGRNTGELFF
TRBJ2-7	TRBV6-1	CATSTGDIHEQYF
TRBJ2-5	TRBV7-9	CASSRGTGIKEVRWTQYF
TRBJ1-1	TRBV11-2	CASRMTGGPTEAFF
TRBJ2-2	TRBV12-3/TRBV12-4	CASSFTSGRVTGELFF
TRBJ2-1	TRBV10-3	CAISESPPLGVGYNEQFF
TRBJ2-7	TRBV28	CASGDGAAIYEQYF
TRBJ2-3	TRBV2	CASNLRRLSTDTQYF
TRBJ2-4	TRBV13	CASSTRTGGEDIQYF
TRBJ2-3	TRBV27	CASRIGGRAVTDTQYF
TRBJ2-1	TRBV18	CASSPRPLSSYNEQFF
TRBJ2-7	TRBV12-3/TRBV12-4	CASRRTGINYEQYF
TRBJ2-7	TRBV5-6	CASSGGVIYSYEQYF
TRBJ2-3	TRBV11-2	CASSYHPGQSTDTQYF
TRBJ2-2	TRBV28	CASSSVTGELFF
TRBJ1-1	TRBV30	CAWSGVTLGVEAFF
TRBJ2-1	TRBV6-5	CASSYAGQSERDEQFF
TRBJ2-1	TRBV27	CASRRDSYNEQFF
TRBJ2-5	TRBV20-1	CSARVGGGRETQYF
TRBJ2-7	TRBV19	CASSIGHYEQYF
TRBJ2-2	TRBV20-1	CSAKARTGDTGELFF
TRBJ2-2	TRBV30	CAWSVWQGYTGELFF
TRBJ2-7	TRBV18	CASSTGTAIYEQYF
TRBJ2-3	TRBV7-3	CASSLTGGGGRSTDTQYF